This TCR beta chain emerged from a study of blood T cell repertoires in COVID-19. Study summary: COVID-19 samples from acute and convalescent phases originated in the United States, Italy and Spain. The cDNA or gDNA used as material had been derived from T cells, B-cell-depleted T cells, or PBMCs.

Per the original data handling: Amplifying reference gene primers gave estimates of nucleated cell counts. Profiling relied on immunoSEQ multiplex PCR, and the TCRdb table lists in-frame clones only, not all of them. The V and J calls and clone size are taken from that table; D and trimming were inferred from the DNA. This sample yields more than 95,000 clones, of which over 60% are seen a single time; approximately 5.6% belongs to the top ten. The length of the CDR3 is 14 residues. Germline V gene lookup returns CDR1 MNHEY and CDR2 SVGAGI. V lost 7 bases and J lost 7; bases outside the gene matches: 7.

The sequenced material came from peripheral blood. The chain uses TRBV6-5 and TRBJ1-4; 9 positions agree with TRBD1. The source is a man in his 70s with acute or convalescent COVID-19. The CDR3 reads CASKTGTGFEKLFF. The CDR3 region has the DNA TGTGCCAGCAAAACCGGGACAGGGTTTGAAAAACTGTTTTTT.